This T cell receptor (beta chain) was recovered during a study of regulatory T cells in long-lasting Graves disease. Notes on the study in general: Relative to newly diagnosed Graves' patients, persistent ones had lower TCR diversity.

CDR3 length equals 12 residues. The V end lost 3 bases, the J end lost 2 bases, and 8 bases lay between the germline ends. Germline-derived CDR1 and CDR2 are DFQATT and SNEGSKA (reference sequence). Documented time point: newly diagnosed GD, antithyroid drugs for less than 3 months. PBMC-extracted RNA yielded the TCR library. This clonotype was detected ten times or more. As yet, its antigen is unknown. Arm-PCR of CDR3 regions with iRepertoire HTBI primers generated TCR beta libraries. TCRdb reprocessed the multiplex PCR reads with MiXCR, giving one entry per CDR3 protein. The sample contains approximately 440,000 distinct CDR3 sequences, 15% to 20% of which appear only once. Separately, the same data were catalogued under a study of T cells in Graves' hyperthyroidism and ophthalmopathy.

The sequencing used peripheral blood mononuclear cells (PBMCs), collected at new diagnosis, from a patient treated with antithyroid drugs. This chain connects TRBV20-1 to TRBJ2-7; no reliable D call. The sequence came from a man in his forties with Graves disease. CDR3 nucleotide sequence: TGCAGTGCTAGTTACAGAACCTACGAGCAGTACTTC. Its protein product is CSASYRTYEQYF.